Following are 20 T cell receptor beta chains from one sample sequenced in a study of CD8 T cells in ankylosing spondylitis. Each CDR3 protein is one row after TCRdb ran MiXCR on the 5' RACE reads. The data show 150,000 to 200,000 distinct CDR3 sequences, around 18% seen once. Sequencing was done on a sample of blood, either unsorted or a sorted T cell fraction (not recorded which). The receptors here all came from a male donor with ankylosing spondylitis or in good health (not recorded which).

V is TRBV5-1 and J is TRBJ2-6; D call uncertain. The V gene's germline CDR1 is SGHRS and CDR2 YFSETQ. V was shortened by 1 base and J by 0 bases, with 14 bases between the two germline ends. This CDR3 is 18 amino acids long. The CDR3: CASSLIALASSGANVLTF. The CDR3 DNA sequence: TGCGCCAGCAGCTTGATCGCACTGGCCTCCTCTGGGGCCAACGTCCTGACTTTC.

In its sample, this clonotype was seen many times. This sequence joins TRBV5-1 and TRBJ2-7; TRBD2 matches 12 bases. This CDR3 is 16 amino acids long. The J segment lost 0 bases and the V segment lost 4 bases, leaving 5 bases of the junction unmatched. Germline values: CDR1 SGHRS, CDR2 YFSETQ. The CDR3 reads CASSQRTSGNSYEQYF. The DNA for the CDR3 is TGCGCCAGCAGCCAACGGACTAGCGGGAACTCCTACGAGCAGTACTTC.

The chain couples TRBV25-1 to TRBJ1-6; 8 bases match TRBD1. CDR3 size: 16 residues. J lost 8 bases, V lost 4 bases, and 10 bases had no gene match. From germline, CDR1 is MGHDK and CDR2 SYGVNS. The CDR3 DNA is TGTGCCAGCAGTGCCCCCGGACAGGGCCTTTATTCACCCCTCCACTTT. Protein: CASSAPGQGLYSPLHF.

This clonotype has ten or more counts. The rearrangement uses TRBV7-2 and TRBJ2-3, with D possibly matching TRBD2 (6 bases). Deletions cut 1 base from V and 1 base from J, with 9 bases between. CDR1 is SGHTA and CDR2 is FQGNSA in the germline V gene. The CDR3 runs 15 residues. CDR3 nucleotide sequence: TGTGCCAGCAGCTTAGTATTAGCGGGCACAGATACGCAGTATTTT. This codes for CASSLVLAGTDTQYF. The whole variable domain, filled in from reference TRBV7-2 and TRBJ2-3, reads GAGVSQSPSNKVTEKGKDVELRCDPISGHTALYWYRQSLGQGLEFLIYFQGNSAPDKSGLPSDRFSAERTGGSVSTLTIQRTQQEDSAVYLCASSLVLAGTDTQYFGPGTRLTVL.

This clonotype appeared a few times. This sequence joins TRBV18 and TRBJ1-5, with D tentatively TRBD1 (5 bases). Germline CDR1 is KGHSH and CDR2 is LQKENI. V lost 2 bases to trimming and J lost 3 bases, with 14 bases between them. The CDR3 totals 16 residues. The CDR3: CASSPIGGGINQPQHF. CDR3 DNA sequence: TGTGCCAGCTCACCAATTGGGGGTGGAATCAATCAGCCCCAGCATTTT.

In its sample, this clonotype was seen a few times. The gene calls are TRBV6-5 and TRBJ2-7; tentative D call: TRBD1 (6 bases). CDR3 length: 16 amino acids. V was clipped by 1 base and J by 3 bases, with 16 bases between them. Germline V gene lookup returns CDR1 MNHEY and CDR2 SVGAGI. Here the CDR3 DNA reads TGTGCCAGCAGTTACTACAGGGATTCCAGCGACTACGAGCAGTACTTC. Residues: CASSYYRDSSDYEQYF.

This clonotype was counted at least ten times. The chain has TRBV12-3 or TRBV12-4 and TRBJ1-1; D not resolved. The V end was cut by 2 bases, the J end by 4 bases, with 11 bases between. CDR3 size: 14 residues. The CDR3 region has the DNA TGTGCCAGCAGTTTAAGGAGAGGAGGCACTGAAGCTTTCTTT. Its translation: CASSLRRGGTEAFF.

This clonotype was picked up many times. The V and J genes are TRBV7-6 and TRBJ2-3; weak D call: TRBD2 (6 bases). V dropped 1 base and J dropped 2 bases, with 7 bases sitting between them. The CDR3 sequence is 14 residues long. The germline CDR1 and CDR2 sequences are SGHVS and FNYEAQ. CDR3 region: CASSLGGTTDTQYF. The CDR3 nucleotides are TGTGCCAGCAGCTTAGGCGGGACCACAGATACGCAGTATTTT.

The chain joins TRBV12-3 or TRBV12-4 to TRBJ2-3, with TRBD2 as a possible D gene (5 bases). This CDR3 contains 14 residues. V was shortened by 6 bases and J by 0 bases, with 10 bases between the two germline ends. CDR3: CASRGDGSTDTQYF. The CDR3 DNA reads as TGTGCCAGCAGGGGAGACGGGAGCACAGATACGCAGTATTTT.

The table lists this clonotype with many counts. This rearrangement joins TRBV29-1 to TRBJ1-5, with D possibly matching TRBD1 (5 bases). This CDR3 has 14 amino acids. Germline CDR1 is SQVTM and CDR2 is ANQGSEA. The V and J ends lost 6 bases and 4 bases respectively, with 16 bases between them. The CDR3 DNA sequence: TGCAGCGTAGTAGTGAGGGGCCAGAATCAGCCCCAGCATTTT. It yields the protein CSVVVRGQNQPQHF.

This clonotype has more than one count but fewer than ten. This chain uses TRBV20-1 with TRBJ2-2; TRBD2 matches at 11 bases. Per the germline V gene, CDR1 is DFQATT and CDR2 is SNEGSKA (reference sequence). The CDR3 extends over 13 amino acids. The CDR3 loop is CSMTSGATGELFF. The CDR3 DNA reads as TGCAGCATGACTAGCGGGGCAACCGGGGAGCTGTTTTTT.

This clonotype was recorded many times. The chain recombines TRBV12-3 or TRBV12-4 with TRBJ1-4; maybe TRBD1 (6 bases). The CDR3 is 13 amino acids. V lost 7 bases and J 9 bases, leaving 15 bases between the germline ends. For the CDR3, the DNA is TGTGCCAGCACCCAGACAGGAACAAAAAAACTGTTTTTT. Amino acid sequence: CASTQTGTKKLFF.

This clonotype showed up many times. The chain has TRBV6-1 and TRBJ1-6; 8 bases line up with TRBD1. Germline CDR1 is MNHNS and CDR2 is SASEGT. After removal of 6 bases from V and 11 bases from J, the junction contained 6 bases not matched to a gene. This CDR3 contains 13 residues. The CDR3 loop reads CASRLRDRTPLHF. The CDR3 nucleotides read TGTGCCAGCAGACTCCGGGACAGGACACCCCTCCACTTT.

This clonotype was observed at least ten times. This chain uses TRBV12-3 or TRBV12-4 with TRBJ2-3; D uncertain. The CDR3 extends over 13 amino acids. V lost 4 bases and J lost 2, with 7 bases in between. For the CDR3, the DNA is TGTGCCAGCAGTTCCGCCGACACAGATACGCAGTATTTT. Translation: CASSSADTDTQYF.

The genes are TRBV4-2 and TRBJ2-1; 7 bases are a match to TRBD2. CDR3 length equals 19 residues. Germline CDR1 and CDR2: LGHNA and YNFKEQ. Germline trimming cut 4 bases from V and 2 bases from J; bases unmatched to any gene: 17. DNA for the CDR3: TGTGCCAGCAGCCCCTCCGGGACTACCGACGGAGGAGCCTACAATGAGCAGTTCTTC. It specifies CASSPSGTTDGGAYNEQFF.

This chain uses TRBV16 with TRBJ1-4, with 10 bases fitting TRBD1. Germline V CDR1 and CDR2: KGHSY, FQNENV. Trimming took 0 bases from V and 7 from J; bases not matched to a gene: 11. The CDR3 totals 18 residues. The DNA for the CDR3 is TGTGCCAGCAGCCAATCCGTCGGGACAGGGGCCTCGGGTGAAAAACTGTTTTTT. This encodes CASSQSVGTGASGEKLFF. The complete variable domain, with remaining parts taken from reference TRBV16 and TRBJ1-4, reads GEEVAQTPKHLVRGEGQKAKLYCAPIKGHSYVFWYQQVLKNEFKFLISFQNENVFDETGMPKERFSAKCLPNSPCSLEIQATKLEDSAVYFCASSQSVGTGASGEKLFFGSGTQLSVL.

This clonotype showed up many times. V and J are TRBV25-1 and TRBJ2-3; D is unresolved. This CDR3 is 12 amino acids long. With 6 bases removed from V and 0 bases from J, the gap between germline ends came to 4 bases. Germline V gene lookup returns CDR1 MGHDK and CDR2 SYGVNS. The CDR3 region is CASRESTDTQYF. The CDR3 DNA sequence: TGTGCCAGCAGGGAGAGCACAGATACGCAGTATTTT.

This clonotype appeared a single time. This chain's CDR3 is CASSRTSGRNEQFF. In nucleotides, the CDR3 is TGTGCCAGCAGTAGGACTAGCGGGAGGAATGAGCAGTTCTTC. The rearrangement joins TRBV28 to TRBJ2-1; 14 positions match TRBD2. J gave up 7 bases and V 5 bases, and 1 base lay outside the gene matches. Germline V gene sequence: CDR1 MDHEN, CDR2 SYDVKM. The CDR3 is 14 amino acids.

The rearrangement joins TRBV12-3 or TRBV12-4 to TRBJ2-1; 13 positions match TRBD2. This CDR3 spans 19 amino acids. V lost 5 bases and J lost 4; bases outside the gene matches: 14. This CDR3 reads CASSGTTIGTSGDYNEQFF. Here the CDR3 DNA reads TGTGCCAGCAGTGGAACTACGATTGGGACTAGCGGGGATTACAATGAGCAGTTCTTC.

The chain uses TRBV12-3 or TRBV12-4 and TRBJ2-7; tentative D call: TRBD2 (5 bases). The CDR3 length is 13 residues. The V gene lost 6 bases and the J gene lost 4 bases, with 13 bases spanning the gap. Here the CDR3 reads CASRVNSGYEQYF. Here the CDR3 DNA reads TGTGCCAGCAGGGTCAATTCGGGGTACGAGCAGTACTTC.